The entry that follows covers one TCR beta chain sequence. Its antigen specificity is not known. No much larger clonotype is one base removed from it; base qualities were not supplied. This entry comes from a study of T cells after yellow fever vaccination (dated by TCRdb to the late 2010s). Looking at the study overall: The SMART-Seq v4 Ultra Low Input RNA kit was used to prepare libraries from fractions with low cell numbers. Bulk TCR alpha and beta repertoires were sequenced longitudinally to track T-cell clones before and after primary and booster YFV17D yellow fever vaccination. The cohort comprised two healthy male donors, one aged 18 to 29 and one aged 30 to 40 years. Blood was collected at multiple timepoints before and after primary and secondary immunization, and bulk PBMC replicates and cell subsets were isolated.

What the authors observed across the whole study: The secondary T-cell response was found to be weaker but faster than the primary response, with a peak reached on day 5 rather than on day 15. The study included only a couple of donors, which limits how far the findings can be generalized. FACS-sorted repertoires could contain abundant contaminating clonotypes from the bulk population, so computational filtering was required. Most clones expanded after primary vaccination were re-detected after the booster (about 96% of CD4 and roughly 85% of CD8), suggesting broad memory maintenance. A small fraction of clonotypes appeared in both the CD4 and CD8 compartments, likely as a result of convergent recombination.

The germline V gene (reference sequence) sets CDR1 to WNHNN and CDR2 to SYGVQD. Counted from cysteine to phenylalanine, this CDR3 has 13 amino acids. Only the CDR3 DNA stays, 39 bases, in frame from base 1. V is clipped by 8 bases and J by 3 bases, and the sequence between their germline boundaries is 10 bases long. The intended sense of this specimen's treatment or condition label: live attenuated yellow fever vaccine strain. At each blood-draw timepoint, two biological replicates of bulk PBMCs were collected. PBMCs were isolated from peripheral blood using a standard Ficoll-Paque protocol. RNA was extracted with TriZol from bulk PBMCs, CD4 and CD8 fractions, and dextramer-positive and dextramer-negative fractions. TCR cDNA was made using 5'RACE template switching, a step that added a universal primer site and unique molecular identifiers. cDNA synthesis was primed from both the TCR alpha and TCR beta constant segments. Library amplification involved two PCR steps, and the second step added sample barcodes and sequencing adapters. Sequencing of libraries was performed on Illumina HiSeq 2500 (2x100 bp) or NovaSeq (2x150 bp). The published analysis was carried out like this. Reads were demultiplexed and collapsed into UMI consensus sequences with MIGEC, and V(D)J alignment was performed with MiXCR. Using edgeR on replicate PBMC samples, clonotypes were called vaccine-responding if FDR was below 0.01 and the log2 fold change was above 5 up to day 15. CD4 or CD8 identity was assigned to each bulk clonotype according to whether the clonotype was present at higher abundance in the sequenced CD4 repertoire or the sequenced CD8 repertoire. In-frame beta chains were kept once TCRdb had trimmed the public reads at Q25 with fastp and called clones with MiXCR. Records with the same CDR3 protein are collapsed into one entry carrying the most frequent genes and DNA. The V and J calls reflect TCRdb's pipeline rather than the authors' work. Present in this sample are 400,000 to 650,000 distinct CDR3 sequences, 21% of which were seen just once. Approximately 15% of the sample belongs to the ten largest clones.

The sequence derives from a man aged 18 to 30 who received the YFV17D yellow fever vaccine. This sample comprised PBMCs, obtained less than 25 days after the first yellow fever vaccination. The V and J segments used are TRBV10-1 and TRBJ2-2; the D assignment is uncertain and may be TRBD1 or TRBD2, with 5 bases supporting each. The nucleotide sequence reads TGCGCCAGCGGGGGACCGGACACCGGGGAGCTGTTTTTT. Its translation is CASGGPDTGELFF.